This TCR beta chain was obtained from a study of cytomegalovirus exposure and HLA in healthy donors. PCR primers comprised 60 Vbeta and 13 Jbeta primers. TCRdb's copy holds only in-frame clones and misses some; the assay was immunoSEQ multiplex PCR. The repertoire has approximately 87,000 clones, around 81% of them found once; the top ten carry roughly 4%. Details on this clone: Its cognate antigen is unknown.

Findings and caveats of the study: Confirmation was obtained in vitro that a few CMV-associated chains are specific for CMV antigens. Looking again later, the authors saw that most CMV-associated TCR beta chains seemed HLA-restricted.

The specimen was PBMCs. The TCR sequence derives from a woman in her 70s in good health and CMV-seropositive.

The CDR3 DNA is TGTGCCAGCAGCGGCGGCGATGATTACCAAGAGACCCAGTACTTC. Amino acids: CASSGGDDYQETQYF. This chain links TRBV2 with TRBJ2-5; D is uncertain. Germline loops: CDR1 SNHLY, CDR2 FYNNEI. The V and J ends lost 6 bases and 0 bases respectively, with 14 bases between them. The CDR3 spans 15 residues.